The 15 T cell receptor beta chains below all came from one sample that was sequenced in a study of blood T cell repertoires in COVID-19. Sequencing was performed with immunoSEQ multiplex PCR; in TCRdb, only in-frame clones are kept and a portion is missing. The data hold tens of thousands of clones, with approximately 73% observed a single time. Specimen: peripheral blood. The receptors come from a man aged 60 to 69 with COVID-19, enrolled during active disease.

V and J are TRBV5-1 and TRBJ2-7; 7 bases agree with TRBD2. The CDR3 extends over 16 amino acids. Germline values: CDR1 SGHRS, CDR2 YFSETQ. J gave up 2 bases and V 0 bases, and 8 bases lay outside the gene matches. The CDR3 DNA is TGCGCCAGCAGCTTGGCGGGGGGAGGGAACCCCTACGAGCAGTACTTC. It translates to CASSLAGGGNPYEQYF.

V gene TRBV12-5 combines with J gene TRBJ1-1, with no clear D. The CDR3 has 15 amino acids. Between the trimmed V and J ends, which lost 0 bases and 1 base, there was a span of 9 bases. Per the germline V gene, CDR1 is LGHNT and CDR2 is FRNRAP. The CDR3 DNA sequence: TGTGCTAGTGGTTTGGTACTTTCGGGGAACACTGAAGCTTTCTTT. Residues: CASGLVLSGNTEAFF.

V usage is TRBV7-9 and J usage is TRBJ1-1; D is undetermined. The germline gives CDR1 SEHNR, CDR2 FQNEAQ (reference sequence). Trimming removed 1 base at V and 1 base at J, with 10 bases between. The CDR3 covers 15 residues. This CDR3 is CASSLVVSPNTEAFF. The CDR3 DNA is TGTGCCAGCAGCTTAGTTGTCTCCCCGAACACTGAAGCTTTCTTT.

The count of this clone is one. This chain links TRBV2 with TRBJ1-1; TRBD1 is a possible D gene (5 bases). CDR1 is SNHLY, CDR2 FYNNEI, per germline. The CDR3 sequence is 14 residues long. V was cut by 6 bases and J by 4 bases, with 15 bases left in between. The CDR3 bases are TGTGCCAGCAGGGCGGACGGGGGAGGCACTGAAGCTTTCTTT. It translates to CASRADGGGTEAFF.

CDR3 residues: CASRASGEGWETQYF. Written as DNA, the CDR3 is TGTGCCAGCAGGGCATCAGGGGAGGGTTGGGAGACCCAGTACTTC. V and J are TRBV27 and TRBJ2-5; D might be TRBD2 (7 bases). Trimming took off 6 bases at V and 5 bases at J, with 19 bases between the two ends. The CDR3 has 15 residues. Germline V gene sequence: CDR1 MNHEY, CDR2 SMNVEV (reference sequence).

This chain connects TRBV7-9 to TRBJ2-1, with 7 bases matching TRBD1. Trimming took 5 bases from V and 6 from J; bases not matched to a gene: 10. CDR1 is SEHNR, CDR2 FQNEAQ, per germline (reference sequence). The CDR3 length is 15 residues. The CDR3 sequence: CASSPTGLLRNEQFF. CDR3 bases: TGTGCCAGCAGCCCGACAGGGTTACTCCGCAATGAGCAGTTCTTC.

The chain couples TRBV11-2 to TRBJ2-3, with TRBD2 matching 7 bases. The V and J ends lost 7 bases and 4 bases, in that order; junction bases with no gene match: 5. The CDR3 spans 13 residues. Germline CDR1 and CDR2: SGHAT and FQNNGV. The CDR3 loop reads CASTNRGADTQYF. The CDR3 DNA sequence: TGTGCCAGCACTAATCGGGGGGCAGATACGCAGTATTTT.

V is TRBV6-1 and J is TRBJ2-1; no clear D gene. The CDR3 has 14 residues. The V end lost 2 bases, the J end lost 10 bases, and 15 bases lay between the germline ends. Germline CDR1 MNHNS, CDR2 SASEGT. The chain's CDR3 is CASSESRSRGEQFF. CDR3 coding DNA: TGTGCCAGCAGTGAATCAAGGAGCAGAGGCGAGCAGTTCTTC.

The rearrangement links TRBV2 to TRBJ2-2; unclear D gene. CDR1 and CDR2 from the germline V gene are SNHLY and FYNNEI. CDR3 length: 13 residues. V was trimmed by 7 bases and J by 4 bases, leaving 10 bases between them. CDR3 bases: TGTGCCAGCAATATAGCAATCACCGGGGAGCTGTTTTTT. This encodes CASNIAITGELFF.

This CDR3 reads CASTSGSRETQYF. CDR3 nucleotide sequence: TGTGCCAGCACTAGCGGGAGTCGGGAGACCCAGTACTTC. J is TRBJ2-5 and V is TRBV2; 10 bases are a match to TRBD2. Germline values: CDR1 SNHLY, CDR2 FYNNEI. The CDR3 is made up of 13 amino acids. Unmatched junction bases numbered 4, after V lost 7 bases and J lost 5 bases. The full variable domain, in which reference TRBV2 and TRBJ2-5 provide the parts outside the CDR3, is EPEVTQTPSHQVTQMGQEVILRCVPISNHLYFYWYRQILGQKVEFLVSFYNNEISEKSEIFDDQFSVERPDGSNFTLKIRSTKLEDSAMYFCASTSGSRETQYFGPGTRLLVL.

The rearrangement joins TRBV2 to TRBJ2-2; 7 nucleotides line up with TRBD2. V dropped 6 bases and J dropped 1; count of bases not matched to a gene: 5. This CDR3 has 15 residues. CDR1 is SNHLY, CDR2 FYNNEI, per germline. The CDR3 loop is CASSLGLENTGELFF. The CDR3 DNA reads as TGTGCCAGCAGCCTCGGACTAGAGAACACCGGGGAGCTGTTTTTT. The full variable domain, rest sourced from reference TRBV2 and TRBJ2-2, is EPEVTQTPSHQVTQMGQEVILRCVPISNHLYFYWYRQILGQKVEFLVSFYNNEISEKSEIFDDQFSVERPDGSNFTLKIRSTKLEDSAMYFCASSLGLENTGELFFGEGSRLTVL.

This clone was counted between two and nine times. J is TRBJ1-2 and V is TRBV6-5, with a weak D call TRBD1 (5 bases). This CDR3 comprises 12 residues. V lost 6 bases and J 11 bases, leaving 16 bases between the germline ends. The germline CDR1 and CDR2 sequences are MNHEY and SVGAGI. CDR3 nucleotides: TGTGCCAGCAGGACCGGGACTTCACCTTACACCTTC. Translation gives CASRTGTSPYTF.

The chain carries TRBV9 and TRBJ2-2; the D is unclear. Trimming removed 4 bases from V and 5 bases from J, with 9 bases in between. Germline loops: CDR1 SGDLS, CDR2 YYNGEE. The CDR3 loop spans 13 amino acids. The CDR3 DNA is TGTGCCAGCAGCCCCCGCCAGACCGGGGAGCTGTTTTTT. The encoded protein is CASSPRQTGELFF.

J is TRBJ2-7 and V is TRBV11-2, with TRBD2 as a possible D gene (5 bases). Trimming shortened V by 7 bases and J by 4 bases, and 14 bases separated the two germline ends. Per the germline V gene, CDR1 is SGHAT and CDR2 is FQNNGV. This CDR3 is built from 13 residues. CDR3 nucleotides: TGTGCCAGCACCGACTACACGGATTACGAGCAGTACTTC. This gives the protein CASTDYTDYEQYF.

This clone has just one count. The chain employs TRBV25-1 and TRBJ2-3; 8 positions match TRBD1. This CDR3 comprises 17 residues. Germline V gene data show CDR1 as MGHDK and CDR2 as SYGVNS. J gave up 6 bases and V 5 bases, and 16 bases lay outside the gene matches. The CDR3 loop is CASSLPYPGQERDTQYF. The CDR3 DNA is TGTGCCAGCAGTCTTCCCTACCCGGGACAGGAAAGGGATACGCAGTATTTT.